Listed below are T cell receptor beta chains from one sample, sequenced in a study of tumor and adjacent non-tumor tissue in lung cancer. MiXCR was run by TCRdb on the multiplex PCR reads, yielding one entry per CDR3 protein. Of around 210,000 distinct CDR3 sequences listed, about 71% are singletons. Sequenced: lung tumor tissue. All receptors derive from a man between 60 and 75 years old with non-small cell lung cancer. Each CDR3 is given with its conserved first and last residue. A D gene is named only where the DNA matches it firmly. Clone size, where shown, is once, few, many, or a class for clones that have expanded.

clone size,V gene,J gene,D gene,CDR3 DNA,CDR3 protein
-,TRBV2,TRBJ2-5,-,TGTGCCAGCGGAGCCAGCGAAGAGACCCAGTATTTC,CASGASEETQYF
many,TRBV7-8,TRBJ1-1,-,TGTGCCAGCAGCTTCGACACTGAAGCTTTCTTT,CASSFDTEAFF
many,TRBV20-1,TRBJ2-1,TRBD2,TGCAGTGCTAGAATGGGACTAGGACTCGATGAGCAGTTCTTC,CSARMGLGLDEQFF
-,TRBV12-3/TRBV12-4,TRBJ1-1,-,TGTGCCAGCTGCCTAAGCAGGAACACTGAAGCTTTCTTT,CASCLSRNTEAFF
few,TRBV12-3/TRBV12-4,TRBJ1-3,-,TGTGCCAGCAGCAGAGACCCCGGAGTTGGAAACACCATATATTTT,CASSRDPGVGNTIYF
-,TRBV29-1,TRBJ2-1,-,TGCAGCGTTAGCATGTTTGACGATGAGCAGTTCTTT,CSVSMFDDEQFF
-,TRBV11-2,TRBJ1-2,-,TGTGCCAACAGCTCCCTTGGGGGCGGAGCCTTCGACTACACCTTT,CANSSLGGGAFDYTF
-,TRBV6-2/TRBV6-3,TRBJ1-5,-,TGTGCCAGCAGTTACTCACGGTGGAGGAATCAGTCCCAGCATTTT,CASSYSRWRNQSQHF
once,TRBV29-1,TRBJ2-3,TRBD2,TGCAGTGCCGAACCTAGCGGTCAGGATACGCACTATTTT,CSAEPSGQDTHYF
-,TRBV12-3/TRBV12-4,TRBJ1-4,-,TGTGCAAGCACCACCTCTGGGGGGCTGAGGGAAAAACTGGTTTTT,CASTTSGGLREKLVF
-,TRBV29-1,TRBJ2-7,-,TGCAGCGTTGAAGATCACTCCCGGTGTCAAAGCTCCTACGAGCAGTATTTC,CSVEDHSRCQSSYEQYF
once,TRBV11-1,TRBJ1-5,-,TGTGCCAGCAGCCCAGATGGACGTGGCAATCAGCCCCAGCATTTT,CASSPDGRGNQPQHF
-,TRBV11-2,TRBJ2-1,-,TGTGCCAGCAGCTTTAGGCGGACCAACCACAATGAGCAGTTCTTC,CASSFRRTNHNEQFF
-,TRBV4-2,TRBJ2-7,TRBD2,TGTGCCAGCAGCCAAGGAGCTATAGCGGGAGGGCATATCTACGAGCAGTACTTC,CASSQGAIAGGHIYEQYF
-,TRBV11-3,TRBJ2-7,-,TGTGCCAGCAGCCCATCCAGCGCAGGGCACTACGAGCAGTACTTC,CASSPSSAGHYEQYF
-,TRBV4-3,TRBJ2-3,-,TGCGCCAGTAGCCGAGATAGAGCGGGCACAACTGATACGCAGTATTTT,CASSRDRAGTTDTQYF
few,TRBV5-1,TRBJ2-7,TRBD2,TGCGCCAGCAGCTTAGGGAATGCTGGACTAGCGGGAGCCTACGAGCAGTACTTC,CASSLGNAGLAGAYEQYF
-,TRBV6-1,TRBJ2-7,-,TGTGCCAGTAGTGAACTGGTCGTGACCTACGAGCAGTACTTC,CASSELVVTYEQYF
-,TRBV4-2,TRBJ1-1,TRBD1,TGTGCCAACAGCCCGGGACAGTTGAACACTGAAGATTTCTTT,CANSPGQLNTEDFF